This TCR beta chain was observed in a study of blood T cell repertoires in COVID-19. The wider study: T cells, B-cell-depleted T cells, or PBMCs supplied cDNA or gDNA.

While infection was still active, Seattle patients were enrolled and then followed longitudinally. Germline V lookup: CDR1 SGHAT, CDR2 FQNNGV. CDR3 size: 13 residues. The V and J ends lost 1 base and 4 bases respectively, with 7 bases between them. Here immunoSEQ multiplex PCR was the method, and the copy in TCRdb shows in-frame clones only, minus some. The sample yields around 220,000 clones, 82% seen once. The sample taken for sequencing was peripheral blood. The rearrangement uses TRBV11-2 and TRBJ2-5; TRBD2 might be the D (5 bases). This TCR was sampled from a woman at least 80 years old with COVID-19, enrolled during active disease. The CDR3 DNA reads TGTGCCAGCAGCTTAGCAGCGGCAGAGACCCAGTACTTC. Amino acids: CASSLAAAETQYF.